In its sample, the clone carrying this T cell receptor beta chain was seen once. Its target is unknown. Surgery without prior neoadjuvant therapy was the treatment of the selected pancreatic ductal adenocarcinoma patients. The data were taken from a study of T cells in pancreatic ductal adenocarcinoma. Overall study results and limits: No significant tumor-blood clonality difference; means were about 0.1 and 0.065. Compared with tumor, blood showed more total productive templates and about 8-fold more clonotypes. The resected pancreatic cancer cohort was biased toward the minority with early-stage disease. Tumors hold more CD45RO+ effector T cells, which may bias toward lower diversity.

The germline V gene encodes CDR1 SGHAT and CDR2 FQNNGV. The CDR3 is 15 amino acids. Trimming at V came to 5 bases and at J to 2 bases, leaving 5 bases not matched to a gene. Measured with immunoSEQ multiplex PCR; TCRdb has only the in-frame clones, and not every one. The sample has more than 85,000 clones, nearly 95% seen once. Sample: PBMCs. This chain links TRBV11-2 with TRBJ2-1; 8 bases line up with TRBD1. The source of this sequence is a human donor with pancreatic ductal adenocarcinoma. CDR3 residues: CASSPGQGAYNEQFF. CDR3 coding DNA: TGTGCCAGCAGCCCCGGACAGGGAGCCTACAATGAGCAGTTCTTC.